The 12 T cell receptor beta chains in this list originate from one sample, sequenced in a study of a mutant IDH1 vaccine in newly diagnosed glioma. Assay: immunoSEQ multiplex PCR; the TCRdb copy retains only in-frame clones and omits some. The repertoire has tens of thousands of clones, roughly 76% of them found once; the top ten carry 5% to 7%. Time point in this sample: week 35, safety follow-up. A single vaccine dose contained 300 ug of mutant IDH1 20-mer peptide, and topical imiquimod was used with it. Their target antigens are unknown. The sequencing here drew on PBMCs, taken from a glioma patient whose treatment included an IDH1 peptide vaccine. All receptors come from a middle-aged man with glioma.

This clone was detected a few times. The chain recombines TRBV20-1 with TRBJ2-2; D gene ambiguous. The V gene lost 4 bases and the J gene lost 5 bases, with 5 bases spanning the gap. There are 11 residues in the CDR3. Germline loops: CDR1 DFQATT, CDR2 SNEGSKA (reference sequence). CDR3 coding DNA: TGCAGTGCTACTAATACCGGGGAGCTGTTTTTT. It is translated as CSATNTGELFF.

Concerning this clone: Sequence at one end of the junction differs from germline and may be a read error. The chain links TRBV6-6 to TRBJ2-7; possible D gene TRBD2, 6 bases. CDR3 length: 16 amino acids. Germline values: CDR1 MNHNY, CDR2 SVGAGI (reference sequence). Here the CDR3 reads CASSYPPGTPSNEQYF. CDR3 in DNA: TGTGCCAGCAGTTACCCTCCCGGGACTCCCTCCAACGAGCAGTACTTC.

CDR3 sequence (DNA): TGCAGCGTTGAATCCGGGCACTCCTACGAGCAGTACTTC. Translation: CSVESGHSYEQYF. V is TRBV29-1 and J is TRBJ2-7; D gene uncertain. The germline V gene encodes CDR1 SQVTM and CDR2 ANQGSEA. There are 13 residues in the CDR3. Between the trimmed V and J ends, which lost 2 bases and 0 bases, there was a span of 8 bases.

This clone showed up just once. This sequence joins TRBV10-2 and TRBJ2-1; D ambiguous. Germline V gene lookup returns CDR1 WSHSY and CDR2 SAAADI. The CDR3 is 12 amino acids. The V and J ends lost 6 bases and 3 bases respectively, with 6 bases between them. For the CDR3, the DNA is TGCGCCAGCAGCCCCGTCTACAATGAGCAGTTCTTC. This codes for CASSPVYNEQFF.

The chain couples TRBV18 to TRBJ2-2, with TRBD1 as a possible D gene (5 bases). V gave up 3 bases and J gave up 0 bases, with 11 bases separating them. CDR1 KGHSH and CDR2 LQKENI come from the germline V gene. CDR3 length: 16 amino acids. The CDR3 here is CASSPRTLTNTGELFF. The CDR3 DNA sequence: TGTGCCAGCTCACCGCGGACACTAACGAACACCGGGGAGCTGTTTTTT.

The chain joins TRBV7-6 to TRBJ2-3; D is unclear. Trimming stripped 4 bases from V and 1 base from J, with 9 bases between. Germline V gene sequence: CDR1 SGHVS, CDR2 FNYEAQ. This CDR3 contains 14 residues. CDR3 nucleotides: TGTGCCAGCAGCTCCCTCGGCGGCACAGATACGCAGTATTTT. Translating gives CASSSLGGTDTQYF.

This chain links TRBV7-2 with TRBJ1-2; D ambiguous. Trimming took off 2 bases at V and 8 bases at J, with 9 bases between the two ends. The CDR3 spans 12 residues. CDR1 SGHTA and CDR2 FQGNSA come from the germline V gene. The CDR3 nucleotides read TGTGCCAGCAGCTTAAATATTGGAGGCTACACCTTC. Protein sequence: CASSLNIGGYTF.

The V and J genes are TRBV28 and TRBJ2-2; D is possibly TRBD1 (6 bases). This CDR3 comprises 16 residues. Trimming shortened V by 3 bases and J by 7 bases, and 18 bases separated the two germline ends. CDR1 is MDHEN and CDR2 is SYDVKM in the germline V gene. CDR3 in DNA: TGTGCCAGCAGTTTGACAGGACTCAACCGGGGCGGGGAGCTGTTTTTT. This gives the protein CASSLTGLNRGGELFF. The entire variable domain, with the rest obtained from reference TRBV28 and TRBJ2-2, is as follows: DVKVTQSSRYLVKRTGEKVFLECVQDMDHENMFWYRQDPGLGLRLIYFSYDVKMKEKGDIPEGYSVSREKKERFSLILESASTNQTSMYLCASSLTGLNRGGELFFGEGSRLTVL.

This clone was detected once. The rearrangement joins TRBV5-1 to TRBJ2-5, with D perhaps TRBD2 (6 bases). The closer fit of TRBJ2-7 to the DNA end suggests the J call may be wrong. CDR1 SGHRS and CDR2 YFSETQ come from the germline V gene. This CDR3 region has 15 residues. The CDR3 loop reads CASSLGPGVSYEQYF. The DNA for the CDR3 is TGCGCCAGCAGCTTGGGGCCGGGGGTGTCCTACGAGCAGTACTTC.

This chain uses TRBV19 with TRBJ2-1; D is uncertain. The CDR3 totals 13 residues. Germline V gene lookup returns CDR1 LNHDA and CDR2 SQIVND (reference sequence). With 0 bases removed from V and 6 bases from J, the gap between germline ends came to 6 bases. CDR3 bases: TGTGCCAGTAGTATAGAGGCAGGCAATGAGCAGTTCTTC. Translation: CASSIEAGNEQFF. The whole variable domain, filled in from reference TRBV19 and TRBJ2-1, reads DGGITQSPKYLFRKEGQNVTLSCEQNLNHDAMYWYRQDPGQGLRLIYYSQIVNDFQKGDIAEGYSVSREKKESFPLTVTSAQKNPTAFYLCASSIEAGNEQFFGPGTRLTVL.

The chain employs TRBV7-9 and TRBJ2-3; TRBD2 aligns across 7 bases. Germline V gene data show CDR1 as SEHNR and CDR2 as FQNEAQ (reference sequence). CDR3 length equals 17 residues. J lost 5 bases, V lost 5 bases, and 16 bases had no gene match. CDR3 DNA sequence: TGTGCCAGCAGCCGAACACGCGCTGGACTAGGGGTAGATACGCAGTATTTT. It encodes CASSRTRAGLGVDTQYF. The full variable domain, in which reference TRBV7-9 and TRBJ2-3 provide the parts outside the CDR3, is DTGVSQNPRHKITKRGQNVTFRCDPISEHNRLYWYRQTLGQGPEFLTYFQNEAQLEKSRLLSDRFSAERPKGSFSTLEIQRTEQGDSAMYLCASSRTRAGLGVDTQYFGPGTRLTVL.

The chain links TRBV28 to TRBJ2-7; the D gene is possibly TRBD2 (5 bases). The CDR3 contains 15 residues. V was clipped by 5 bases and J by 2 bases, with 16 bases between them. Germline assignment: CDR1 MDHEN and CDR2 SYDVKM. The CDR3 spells CASSPIGGPTYEQYF. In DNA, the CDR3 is TGTGCCAGCAGTCCAATTGGAGGTCCTACCTACGAGCAGTACTTC. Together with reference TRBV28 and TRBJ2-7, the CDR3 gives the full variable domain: DVKVTQSSRYLVKRTGEKVFLECVQDMDHENMFWYRQDPGLGLRLIYFSYDVKMKEKGDIPEGYSVSREKKERFSLILESASTNQTSMYLCASSPIGGPTYEQYFGPGTRLTVT.